Reported below is one TCR beta chain. This clone came up once. Its antigen is not yet known. Nothing much larger sits one base from this clone, and base qualities are not available. The data derive from a study of T cell responses to AZD1222 COVID-19 vaccine (dated by TCRdb to the early 2020s). For context, the study as a whole: Because spike-specific TCR depth and breadth did not differ between the two schedules, AZD1222 recipients who got a second dose at roughly 4 weeks were pooled with those who got a second dose at roughly 12 weeks. A total of approximately 250 trial participants underwent TCR sequencing, of whom 207 had received two doses of AZD1222 and around 25 had received two doses of the MenACWY control vaccine. Enrollment into the trials was organized by age into subgroups of 18-55, 56-69 and 70-plus years, and those subgroups contained approximately 150, 30 and 60 TCR-sequenced participants, respectively. What the study reported, not specific to this receptor: Vaccine-associated CD4 TCRs spanned the whole spike protein, with dominant responses in regions 160-218 and 743-854. After two AZD1222 doses, both the breadth and the depth of spike-specific TCRs were significantly higher than at day 0 and than in MenACWY recipients. Conclusions about previously exposed vaccinees are limited because only a handful of AZD1222 recipients were SARS-CoV-2 seropositive at baseline. Nearly half of unique spike-specific TCRs reportedly recognized epitopes outside regions mutated in the B.1.351 and B.1.1.7 variants. The 56-69-year group was small, and its depth increase did not reach significance, likely because of low power. No day 14 peak-response samples were available, so repertoires were characterized only after the peak T cell response. Participants were mostly white British and included more females than males, and it was suggested by the authors that clonal diversity may have been underestimated.

The CDR3 regions of human TCRbeta chains were analyzed by immunosequencing. In the paper's pipeline: Repertoire TCRs were matched against a reference library of SARS-CoV-2-specific TCRs generated with the MIRA antigen-specificity platform. Breadth was defined as the fraction of unique TCRs that were SARS-CoV-2-associated. Depth was defined as the fraction of total T cells that were SARS-CoV-2-associated. Using the MIRA data, each spike-specific TCR was assigned both to the spike region to which the TCR was reactive and to a CD4 or CD8 class. Log10-transformed breadth and depth values were compared by one-way ANOVA with Sidak's multiple comparisons tests. TCRdb stores this immuneACCESS table with in-frame sequences only. Part of the clones is absent; in the studies checked, under half of the shortfall reflects unresolved V genes, and no reason is known for the rest. V, J and clone size are taken as reported in that table, and D and trimming were inferred from the DNA itself. This sample holds about 99,000 clones; approximately 92% were observed only once. The top ten clones comprise 10% to 15% of the sample.

The time point label for this specimen denotes: baseline before first vaccination. The vaccinee samples were drawn from two UK trials, COV001 and COV002, one of which was a single-blind randomized controlled phase 2/3 trial testing AZD1222 (ChAdOx1 nCoV-19) in healthy adults. Trial participant PBMC samples were collected at day 0 and day 28 after the second dose for TCRbeta chain sequencing. Looking up the germline V gene yields CDR1 MNHEY and CDR2 SVGEGT. V gives up 3 bases and J gives up 2 bases, and the segment between their germline ends measures 20 bases. Measured from the cysteine to the phenylalanine, the CDR3 is 18 residues long. Of the read, only the CDR3 DNA is kept; its 54 bases are in frame from base 1.

The material was peripheral blood, obtained on day 0 of AZD1222 vaccination. This receptor was obtained from an adult in good health. Recombination joined TRBV6-2 or TRBV6-3 with TRBJ1-3; the D gene is perhaps TRBD1, from 6 matching bases. The nucleotide sequence is TGTGCCAGCAGTTATATTTGGTTAGGGGGGACGCCTGGAAACACCATATATTTT. It is translated as CASSYIWLGGTPGNTIYF.